The clone carrying this T cell receptor beta chain appeared a few times. Template switching, a step in the protocol, added a universal primer site, and cDNA carried unique molecular identifiers. One entry per CDR3 protein, called by TCRdb with MiXCR from the 5' RACE reads. The sample shows about 730,000 distinct CDR3 sequences, around 20% of them seen only once. This sample is drawn from a study of identical twins. After removal of 11 bases from V and 0 bases from J, the junction contained 7 bases not matched to a gene. Germline lookup yields CDR1 SEHNR and CDR2 FQNEAQ (reference sequence). CDR3 length: 14 residues. These data were also reused for a study on T cells expressing NK-cell markers. As reported in that work: Anti-gamma-delta TCR antibody use in several experiments restricted sorting to alpha-beta TCR T cells. About six donors carried dominant NKG2C+ clonotypes that made up roughly 1.0-7.5% of their CD8+ T cells. It remained uncertain whether the expanded NKG2C+ T cell clones were specific for HCMV antigens.

The TCR originated in a woman aged 18-29 years in good health. The genes are TRBV7-9 and TRBJ2-1; 7 bases are a match to TRBD2. What was sequenced was PBMCs. The CDR3 coding sequence is TGTGCCGGAGAGCGGGAACACTCCTACAATGAGCAGTTCTTC. This encodes CAGEREHSYNEQFF.